This T cell receptor beta chain was recovered during a study of shared clonotypes between healthy human individuals. The CD4+ fraction was divided into a CD45RA+ naive subset and a CD45RA-negative memory subset. Produced via immunoSEQ multiplex PCR; TCRdb's table is partial and in-frame only. The top ten hold about 1.2% of the sample, which has some 1.5 million clones, roughly 95% seen once. A word on this clone: What it recognizes is unknown.

General study results and limits: On the whole, naive subsets had larger estimated richness than memory subsets had.

Germline CDR1 and CDR2: MDHEN and SYDVKM. V gave up 5 bases and J gave up 3 bases, with 14 bases separating them. The CDR3 runs to 14 residues. The rearrangement links TRBV28 to TRBJ2-7; no definite D call. The receptor was isolated from a man aged 30 to 45 in good health. The source material was naive CD4+ T cells sorted from blood. Subset given: CD45RA+ positively selected. The CDR3 loop reads CASSPYAGYYEQYF. The DNA of the CDR3 is TGTGCCAGCAGTCCATATGCAGGATACTACGAGCAGTACTTC.